This TCR beta chain appears in the sequencing data of a study of cytomegalovirus exposure and HLA in healthy donors. The CDR3 contains 14 residues. CDR1 and CDR2 from the germline V gene are LNHDA and SQIVND (reference sequence). The V gene lost 3 bases and the J gene lost 8 bases, with 14 bases spanning the gap. 60 Vbeta and 13 Jbeta primers were used in PCR. Here immunoSEQ multiplex PCR was the method, and the copy in TCRdb shows in-frame clones only, minus some. The repertoire consists of some 120,000 clones, with around 70% occurring once and the leading ten covering around 4%. Sequenced input: PBMCs. This receptor was obtained from a middle-aged woman in good health and CMV-seronegative. The chain has TRBV19 and TRBJ2-1, with a possible D match to TRBD1 (5 bases). This CDR3 reads CASSMGRVVYEQFF. The CDR3 DNA is TGTGCCAGTAGTATGGGCAGGGTGGTGTATGAGCAGTTCTTC.